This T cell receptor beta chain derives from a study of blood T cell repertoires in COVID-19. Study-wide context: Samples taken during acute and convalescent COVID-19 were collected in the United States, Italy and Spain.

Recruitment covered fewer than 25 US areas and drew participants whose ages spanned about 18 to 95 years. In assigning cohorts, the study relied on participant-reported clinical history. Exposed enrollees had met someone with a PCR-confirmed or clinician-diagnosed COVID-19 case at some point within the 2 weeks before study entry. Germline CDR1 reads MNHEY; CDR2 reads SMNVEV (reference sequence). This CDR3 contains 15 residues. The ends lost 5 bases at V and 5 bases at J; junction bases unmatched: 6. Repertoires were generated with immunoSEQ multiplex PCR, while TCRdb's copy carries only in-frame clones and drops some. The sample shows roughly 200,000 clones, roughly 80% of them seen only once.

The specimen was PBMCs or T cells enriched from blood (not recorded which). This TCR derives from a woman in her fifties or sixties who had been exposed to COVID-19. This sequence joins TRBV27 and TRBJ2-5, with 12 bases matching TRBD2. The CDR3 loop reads CASSPLAGGLETQYF. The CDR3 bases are TGTGCCAGCAGTCCCCTAGCGGGGGGGCTCGAGACCCAGTACTTC.